What follows are 24 T cell receptor beta chains derived from one specimen sequenced in a study of cytomegalovirus exposure and HLA in healthy donors. PCR primers comprised 60 Vbeta and 13 Jbeta primers. Clones were sequenced by immunoSEQ multiplex PCR, and TCRdb holds only the in-frame ones, with some missing. In the table there are roughly 130,000 clones, around four fifths of which are singletons. Material for sequencing was PBMCs. All receptors come from a boy aged 2 to 9 in good health and CMV-seronegative.

This chain uses TRBV7-9 with TRBJ2-6, with TRBD1 identical over 8 bases. Germline values: CDR1 SEHNR, CDR2 FQNEAQ (reference sequence). The length of the CDR3 is 18 residues. Trimming took 4 bases from V and 4 from J; bases not matched to a gene: 12. The CDR3 loop is CASSSHLNRGSGANVLTF. The CDR3 coding sequence is TGTGCCAGCAGCTCCCACCTTAACAGGGGGTCCGGGGCCAACGTCCTGACTTTC.

This clone was detected only once. The J gene is TRBJ2-2, the V gene TRBV7-9; 8 nucleotides align to TRBD1. V shed 5 bases and J 1 base; nucleotides not matched to a gene: 6. The germline CDR1 and CDR2 sequences are SEHNR and FQNEAQ (reference sequence). The CDR3 runs to 16 residues. As DNA, the CDR3 is TGTGCCAGCAGCCCATGGACAGGGAAGAACACCGGGGAGCTGTTTTTT. As protein: CASSPWTGKNTGELFF.

The chain has TRBV29-1 and TRBJ1-2; no clear D gene. The CDR3 contains 13 residues. Germline V gene lookup returns CDR1 SQVTM and CDR2 ANQGSEA. Trimming cost V 4 bases and J 4 bases, with 13 bases left between them. The CDR3 nucleotides are TGCAGCGTTGCCCTCAGTGGGCTCTATGGCTACACCTTC. Translation gives CSVALSGLYGYTF.

The chain recombines TRBV7-9 with TRBJ1-1; D unclear. This CDR3 region has 16 residues. Deletions cut 5 bases from V and 11 bases from J, with 27 bases between. CDR1 and CDR2 (germline): SEHNR, FQNEAQ (reference sequence). Here the CDR3 DNA reads TGTGCCAGCAGCCCAAGCGCTCCGGTTGAGATCTTTTCTGCTTTCTTT. Translating gives CASSPSAPVEIFSAFF.

The chain couples TRBV6-1 to TRBJ2-3; 9 bases align to TRBD1. This CDR3 has 15 amino acids. V lost 1 base and J lost 1; bases outside the gene matches: 0. Germline CDR1 reads MNHNS; CDR2 reads SASEGT. The CDR3 loop reads CASSEGTGGTDTQYF. For the CDR3, the DNA is TGTGCCAGCAGTGAAGGGACAGGGGGCACAGATACGCAGTATTTT.

The V and J genes are TRBV2 and TRBJ1-2, with D unclear. V dropped 1 base and J dropped 4 bases, with 13 bases sitting between them. The germline V gene encodes CDR1 SNHLY and CDR2 FYNNEI. The CDR3 is 15 amino acids. The CDR3 DNA reads as TGTGCCAGCAGTGAAGAGGCGGTCGGTGGCTATGGCTACACCTTC. This sequence encodes CASSEEAVGGYGYTF.

J is TRBJ1-2 and V is TRBV5-1; unclear D gene. Trimming shortened V by 1 base and J by 2 bases, and 12 bases separated the two germline ends. This CDR3 has 15 residues. Germline lookup yields CDR1 SGHRS and CDR2 YFSETQ. CDR3 DNA: TGCGCCAGCAGCTTGACCGAGGGAAACAACTATGGCTACACCTTC. Its translation is CASSLTEGNNYGYTF.

The gene calls are TRBV6-1 and TRBJ1-5; the D gene is possibly TRBD1 (6 bases). Germline values: CDR1 MNHNS, CDR2 SASEGT. Trimming left V 5 bases short and J 4 bases short, with 15 bases between. The CDR3 sequence is 15 residues long. The CDR3 DNA reads as TGTGCCAGCAGTCTCGGACAGAAGGGAAATCAGCCCCAGCATTTT. It encodes CASSLGQKGNQPQHF.

The rearrangement links TRBV4-3 to TRBJ1-2; D is undetermined. CDR1 and CDR2 from the germline V gene are LGHNA and YSLEER. V was cut by 1 base and J by 9 bases, with 15 bases left in between. This CDR3 comprises 14 residues. The CDR3 nucleotides are TGCGCCAGCAGCCAAGGCGGAGGTGGCGGGAGCTACACCTTC. Encoded protein: CASSQGGGGGSYTF.

The chain combines TRBV27 with TRBJ2-1; the match to TRBD1 covers 8 bases. This CDR3 is built from 16 residues. Germline assignment: CDR1 MNHEY and CDR2 SMNVEV (reference sequence). The J segment lost 3 bases and the V segment lost 4 bases, leaving 8 bases of the junction unmatched. CDR3 nucleotide sequence: TGTGCCAGCAGTTACTGGAGACAGGGGTTCTACAATGAGCAGTTCTTC. It is translated as CASSYWRQGFYNEQFF.

This clone turned up a few times. The chain joins TRBV7-9 to TRBJ2-3, with 8 bases that match TRBD1. V shed 1 base and J 2 bases; nucleotides not matched to a gene: 5. The CDR3 sequence is 16 residues long. CDR1 and CDR2 (germline): SEHNR, FQNEAQ (reference sequence). The CDR3 sequence is CASSLGWGQDTDTQYF. The CDR3, as DNA: TGTGCCAGCAGCTTAGGGTGGGGACAGGACACAGATACGCAGTATTTT. The full variable domain, with the rest looked up from reference TRBV7-9 and TRBJ2-3, is DTGVSQNPRHKITKRGQNVTFRCDPISEHNRLYWYRQTLGQGPEFLTYFQNEAQLEKSRLLSDRFSAERPKGSFSTLEIQRTEQGDSAMYLCASSLGWGQDTDTQYFGPGTRLTVL.

The chain joins TRBV5-1 to TRBJ2-3; 9 bases line up with TRBD2. Germline CDR1 is SGHRS and CDR2 is YFSETQ. V shed 4 bases and J 2 bases; nucleotides not matched to a gene: 8. CDR3 length: 16 residues. The CDR3 DNA reads as TGCGCCAGCAGCGCCCGCCTAGCGGGGCCCACAGATACGCAGTATTTT. Its translation: CASSARLAGPTDTQYF.

This chain uses TRBV18 with TRBJ1-4; D is perhaps TRBD1 (5 bases). Trimming took off 0 bases at V and 8 bases at J, with 7 bases between the two ends. From germline, CDR1 is KGHSH and CDR2 LQKENI. CDR3 length equals 13 residues. CDR3 loop: CASSPPSGEKLFF. The CDR3 DNA sequence: TGTGCCAGCTCACCACCTTCAGGGGAAAAACTGTTTTTT.

The chain links TRBV4-1 to TRBJ2-4, with 8 bases matching TRBD1. Looked up from germline, CDR1 is MGHRA and CDR2 is YSYEKL. The CDR3 extends over 17 amino acids. J gave up 3 bases and V 4 bases, and 11 bases lay outside the gene matches. CDR3 in amino acids: CASSRGTGEGIKNIQYF. CDR3 nucleotide sequence: TGCGCCAGCAGCCGAGGGACAGGTGAAGGCATCAAAAACATTCAGTACTTC.

This chain connects TRBV2 to TRBJ1-1; D ambiguous. The CDR3 runs 16 residues. Germline CDR1 is SNHLY and CDR2 is FYNNEI. V was clipped by 2 bases and J by 0 bases, with 13 bases between them. The CDR3, as DNA: TGTGCCAGCAGTGAATCCACGCCCAACATGAACACTGAAGCTTTCTTT. This gives the protein CASSESTPNMNTEAFF.

This chain joins TRBV10-3 and TRBJ2-3; a weak D match, TRBD1 (5 bases). V shed 6 bases and J shed 4 bases, with 11 bases lying between them. This CDR3 region has 13 residues. Germline V gene data show CDR1 as ENHRY and CDR2 as SYGVKD. CDR3 sequence (DNA): TGTGCCATCAGAGGACATGTCGCAGATACGCAGTATTTT. Protein product: CAIRGHVADTQYF.

The sample holds one count of this clone. The chain combines TRBV5-6 with TRBJ1-1; D not certain. CDR1 SGHDT and CDR2 YYEEEE come from the germline V gene. The CDR3 consists of 13 residues. Trimming stripped 1 base from V and 1 base from J, with 5 bases between. The CDR3 region has the DNA TGTGCCAGCAGCTTGCCCCGGAACACTGAAGCTTTCTTT. Amino acid sequence: CASSLPRNTEAFF.

The V call is TRBV7-3, the J call TRBJ2-1; possible D gene TRBD2, 6 bases. Trimming left V 1 base short and J 5 bases short, with 18 bases between. The CDR3 has 17 amino acids. Germline CDR1 and CDR2: SGHTA and FQGTGA. The CDR3 DNA is TGTGCCAGCAGCTTAAGTTCGGGGGACCGATCCAACAATGAGCAGTTCTTC. Amino acids: CASSLSSGDRSNNEQFF.

This clone was seen only once. The genes are TRBV6-4 and TRBJ2-1, with D possibly matching TRBD1 (5 bases). CDR3 length: 14 residues. Trimming cost V 0 bases and J 8 bases, with 11 bases left between them. Germline CDR1 and CDR2: MRHNA and SNTAGT. The CDR3 region is CASSDSTERDEQFF. The CDR3 bases are TGTGCCAGCAGTGACTCGACAGAAAGGGATGAGCAGTTCTTC.

This clone was seen only a few times. This chain links TRBV6-1 with TRBJ2-5, with 7 bases matching TRBD1. The CDR3 totals 14 residues. In germline, CDR1 is MNHNS, CDR2 SASEGT. J gave up 3 bases and V 2 bases, and 3 bases lay outside the gene matches. This CDR3 reads CASSERDRKETQYF. The CDR3, as DNA: TGTGCCAGCAGTGAACGGGACAGAAAAGAGACCCAGTACTTC.

The chain recombines TRBV19 with TRBJ1-5, with D possibly matching TRBD1 (5 bases). Germline V gives CDR1 LNHDA, CDR2 SQIVND (reference sequence). The ends were cut back, 6 bases at V and 7 bases at J, with 13 bases in the middle. This CDR3 is built from 13 residues. The CDR3 sequence is CASSQGLGQPQHF. CDR3 sequence (DNA): TGTGCCAGTAGCCAGGGACTGGGGCAGCCCCAGCATTTT.

This sequence joins TRBV11-3 and TRBJ2-7, with D possibly TRBD2 on 5 matching bases. The CDR3 has 13 amino acids. Germline V CDR1 and CDR2: SGHNT, YENEEA. V lost 0 bases to trimming and J lost 4 bases, with 7 bases between them. The CDR3, as DNA: TGTGCCAGCAGCTTAGAACCGGGGTACGAGCAGTACTTC. Translation gives CASSLEPGYEQYF.

This rearrangement joins TRBV20-1 to TRBJ1-2, with D unresolved. CDR3 length: 11 amino acids. Germline V gene lookup returns CDR1 DFQATT and CDR2 SNEGSKA (reference sequence). V lost 8 bases and J lost 1, with 8 bases in between. The CDR3 region has the DNA TGCAGTTATGGGAGTAACTATGGCTACACCTTC. Translating it yields CSYGSNYGYTF.

This clone was seen just once. The gene calls are TRBV11-2 and TRBJ1-3; D gene ambiguous. With 5 bases removed from V and 4 bases from J, the gap between germline ends came to 15 bases. The CDR3 runs 15 residues. Germline V gene sequence: CDR1 SGHAT, CDR2 FQNNGV. CDR3 sequence reads: CASSPLQYSGNTIYF. The CDR3 coding sequence is TGTGCCAGCAGCCCGTTACAGTACTCCGGAAACACCATATATTTT.